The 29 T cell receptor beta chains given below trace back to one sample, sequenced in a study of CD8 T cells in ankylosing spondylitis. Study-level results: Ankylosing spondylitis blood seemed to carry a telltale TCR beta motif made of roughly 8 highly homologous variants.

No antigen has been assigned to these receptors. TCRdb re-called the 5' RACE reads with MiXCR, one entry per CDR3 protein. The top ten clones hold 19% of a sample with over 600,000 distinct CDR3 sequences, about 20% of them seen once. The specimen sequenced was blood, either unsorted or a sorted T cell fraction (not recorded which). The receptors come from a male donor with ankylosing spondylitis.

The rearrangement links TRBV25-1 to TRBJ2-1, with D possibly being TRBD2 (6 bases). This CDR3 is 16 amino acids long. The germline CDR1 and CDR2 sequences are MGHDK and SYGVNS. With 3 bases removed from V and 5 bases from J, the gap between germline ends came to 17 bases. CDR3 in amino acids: CASSDHPGGEHNEQFF. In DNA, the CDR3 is TGTGCCAGCAGTGATCACCCGGGCGGGGAGCACAATGAGCAGTTCTTC.

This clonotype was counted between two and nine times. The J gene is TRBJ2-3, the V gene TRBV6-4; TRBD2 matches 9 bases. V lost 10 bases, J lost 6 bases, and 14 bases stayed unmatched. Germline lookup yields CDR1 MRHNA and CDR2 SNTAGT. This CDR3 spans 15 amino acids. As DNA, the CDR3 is TGTGCCACCGCGCCGGGAGCGGGAGGTGGGGATACGCAGTATTTT. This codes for CATAPGAGGGDTQYF.

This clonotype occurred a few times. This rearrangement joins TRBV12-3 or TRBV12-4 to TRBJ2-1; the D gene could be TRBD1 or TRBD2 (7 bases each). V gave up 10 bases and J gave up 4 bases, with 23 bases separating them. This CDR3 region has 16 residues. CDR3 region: CAILNRGSGGYNEQFF. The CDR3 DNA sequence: TGTGCCATCCTGAACAGGGGCTCGGGGGGTTACAATGAGCAGTTCTTC.

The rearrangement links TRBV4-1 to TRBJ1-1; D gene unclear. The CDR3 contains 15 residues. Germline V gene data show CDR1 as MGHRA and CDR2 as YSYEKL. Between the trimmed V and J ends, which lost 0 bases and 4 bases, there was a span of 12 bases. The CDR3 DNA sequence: TGCGCCAGCAGCCAAGATAGCGGCGGGTTCACTGAAGCTTTCTTT. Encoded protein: CASSQDSGGFTEAFF.

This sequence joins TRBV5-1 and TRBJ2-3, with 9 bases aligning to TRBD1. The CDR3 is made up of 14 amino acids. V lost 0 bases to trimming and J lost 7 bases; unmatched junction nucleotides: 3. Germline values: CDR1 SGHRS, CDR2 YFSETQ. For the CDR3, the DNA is TGCGCCAGCAGCTTGGGACAGGGGGATTATACGCAGTATTTT. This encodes CASSLGQGDYTQYF.

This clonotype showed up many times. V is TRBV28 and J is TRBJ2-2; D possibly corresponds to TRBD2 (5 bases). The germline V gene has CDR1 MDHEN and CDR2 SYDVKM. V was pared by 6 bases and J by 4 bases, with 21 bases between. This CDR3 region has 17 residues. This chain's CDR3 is CASSPPPRVRSTGELFF. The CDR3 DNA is TGTGCCAGCAGCCCCCCCCCGCGGGTTCGGAGCACCGGGGAGCTGTTTTTT.

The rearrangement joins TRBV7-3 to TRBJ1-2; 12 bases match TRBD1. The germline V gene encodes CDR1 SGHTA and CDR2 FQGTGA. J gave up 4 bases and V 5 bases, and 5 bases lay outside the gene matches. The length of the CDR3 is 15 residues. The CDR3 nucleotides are TGTGCCAGCAGCCCCGGGACAGGGGGCGTCTATGGCTACACCTTC. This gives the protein CASSPGTGGVYGYTF.

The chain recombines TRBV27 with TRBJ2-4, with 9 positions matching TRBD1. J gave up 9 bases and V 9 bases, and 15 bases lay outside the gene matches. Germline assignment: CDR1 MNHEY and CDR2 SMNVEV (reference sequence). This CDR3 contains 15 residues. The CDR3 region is CASDPGGTGSPIQYF. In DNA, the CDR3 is TGTGCCAGTGACCCAGGCGGGACAGGGTCGCCCATTCAGTACTTC.

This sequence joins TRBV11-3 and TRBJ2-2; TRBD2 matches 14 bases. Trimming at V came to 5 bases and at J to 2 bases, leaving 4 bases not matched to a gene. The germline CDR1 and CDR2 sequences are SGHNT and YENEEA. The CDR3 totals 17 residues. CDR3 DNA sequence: TGTGCCAGCAGCCGTGGGACTAGCGGGAGTAACACCGGGGAGCTGTTTTTT. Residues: CASSRGTSGSNTGELFF.

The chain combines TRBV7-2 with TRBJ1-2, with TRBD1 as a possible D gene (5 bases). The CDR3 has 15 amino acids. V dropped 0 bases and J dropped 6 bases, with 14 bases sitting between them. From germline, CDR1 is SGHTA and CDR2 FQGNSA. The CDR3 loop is CASSLALKGRDGYTF. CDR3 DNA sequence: TGTGCCAGCAGCTTAGCGCTTAAGGGGCGTGATGGCTACACCTTC.

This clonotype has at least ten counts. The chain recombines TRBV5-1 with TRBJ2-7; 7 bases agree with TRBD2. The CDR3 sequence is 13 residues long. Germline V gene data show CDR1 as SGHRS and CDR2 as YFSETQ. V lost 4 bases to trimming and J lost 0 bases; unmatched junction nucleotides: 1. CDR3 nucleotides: TGCGCCAGCAGCCGGGGGGTCTCCTACGAGCAGTACTTC. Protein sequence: CASSRGVSYEQYF.

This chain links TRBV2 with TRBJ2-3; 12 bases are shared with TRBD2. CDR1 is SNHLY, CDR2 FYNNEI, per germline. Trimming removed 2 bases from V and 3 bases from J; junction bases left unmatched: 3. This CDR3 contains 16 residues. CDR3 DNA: TGTGCCAGCAGTGAACTCCTAGCGGGGGGGACAGATACGCAGTATTTT. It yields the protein CASSELLAGGTDTQYF.

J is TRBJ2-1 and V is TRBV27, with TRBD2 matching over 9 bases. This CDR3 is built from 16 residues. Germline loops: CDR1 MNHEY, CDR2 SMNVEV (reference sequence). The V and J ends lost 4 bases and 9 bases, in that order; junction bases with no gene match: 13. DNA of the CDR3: TGTGCCAGCAGTTCCCAAACTAGCGGGTTGGGGTCTGAGCAGTTCTTC. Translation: CASSSQTSGLGSEQFF.

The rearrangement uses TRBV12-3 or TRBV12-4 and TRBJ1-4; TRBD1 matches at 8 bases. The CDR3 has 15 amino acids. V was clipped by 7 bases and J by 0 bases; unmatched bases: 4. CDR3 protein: CASTLDRATNEKLFF. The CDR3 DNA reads TGTGCCAGCACTTTGGACAGGGCAACTAATGAAAAACTGTTTTTT.

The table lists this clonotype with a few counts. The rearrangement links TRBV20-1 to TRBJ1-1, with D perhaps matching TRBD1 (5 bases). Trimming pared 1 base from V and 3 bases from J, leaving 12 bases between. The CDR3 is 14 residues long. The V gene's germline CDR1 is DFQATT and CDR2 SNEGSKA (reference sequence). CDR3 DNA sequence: TGCAGTGCTAGAGTTCCAGGGTTGGACACTGAAGCTTTCTTT. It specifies CSARVPGLDTEAFF.

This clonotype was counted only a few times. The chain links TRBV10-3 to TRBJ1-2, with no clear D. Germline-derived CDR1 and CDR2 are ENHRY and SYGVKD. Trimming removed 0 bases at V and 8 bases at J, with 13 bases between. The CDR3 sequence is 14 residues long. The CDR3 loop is CAISESLGSYGYTF. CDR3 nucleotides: TGTGCCATCAGTGAGTCTTTGGGCAGTTACGGCTACACCTTC.

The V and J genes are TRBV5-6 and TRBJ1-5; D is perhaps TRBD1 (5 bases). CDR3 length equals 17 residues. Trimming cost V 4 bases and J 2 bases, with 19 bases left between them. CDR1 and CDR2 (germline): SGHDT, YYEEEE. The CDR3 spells CASSGPLVGQRNQPQHF. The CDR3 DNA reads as TGTGCCAGCAGCGGCCCGCTTGTGGGGCAGCGCAATCAGCCCCAGCATTTT.

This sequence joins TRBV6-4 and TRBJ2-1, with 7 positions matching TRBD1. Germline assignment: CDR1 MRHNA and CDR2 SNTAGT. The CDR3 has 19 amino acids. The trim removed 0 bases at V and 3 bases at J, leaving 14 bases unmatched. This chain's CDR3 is CASSDSRQGPYSFYNEQFF. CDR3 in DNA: TGTGCCAGCAGTGACTCCAGACAGGGTCCTTACTCCTTCTACAATGAGCAGTTCTTC.

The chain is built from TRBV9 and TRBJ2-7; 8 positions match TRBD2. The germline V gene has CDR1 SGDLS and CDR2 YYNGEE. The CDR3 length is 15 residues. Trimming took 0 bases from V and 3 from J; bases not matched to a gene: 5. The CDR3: CASSVGSGGVYEQYF. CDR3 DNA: TGTGCCAGCAGCGTAGGTTCGGGGGGGGTCTACGAGCAGTACTTC.

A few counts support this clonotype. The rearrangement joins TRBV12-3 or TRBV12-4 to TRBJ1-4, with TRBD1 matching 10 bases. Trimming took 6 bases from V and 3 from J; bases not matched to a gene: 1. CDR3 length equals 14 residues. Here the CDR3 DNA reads TGTGCCAGCAGGGGGACAGGGGCTAATGAAAAACTGTTTTTT. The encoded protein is CASRGTGANEKLFF.

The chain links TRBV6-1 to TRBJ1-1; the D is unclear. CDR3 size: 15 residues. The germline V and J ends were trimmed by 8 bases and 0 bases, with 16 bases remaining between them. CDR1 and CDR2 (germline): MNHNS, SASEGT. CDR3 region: CASRGPWAMNTEAFF. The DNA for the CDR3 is TGTGCCAGCCGTGGCCCGTGGGCCATGAACACTGAAGCTTTCTTT.

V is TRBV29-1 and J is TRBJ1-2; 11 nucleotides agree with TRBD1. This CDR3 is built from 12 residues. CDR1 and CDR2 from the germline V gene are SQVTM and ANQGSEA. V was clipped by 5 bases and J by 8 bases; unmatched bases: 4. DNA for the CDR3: TGCAGCGTTCAGGACAGGGGGCAAGGCTACACCTTC. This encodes CSVQDRGQGYTF.

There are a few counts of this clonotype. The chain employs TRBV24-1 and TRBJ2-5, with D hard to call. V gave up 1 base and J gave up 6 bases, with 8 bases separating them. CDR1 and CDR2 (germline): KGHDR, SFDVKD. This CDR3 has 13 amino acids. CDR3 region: CATSDFMEQTQYF. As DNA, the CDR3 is TGTGCCACCAGTGATTTTATGGAGCAGACCCAGTACTTC.

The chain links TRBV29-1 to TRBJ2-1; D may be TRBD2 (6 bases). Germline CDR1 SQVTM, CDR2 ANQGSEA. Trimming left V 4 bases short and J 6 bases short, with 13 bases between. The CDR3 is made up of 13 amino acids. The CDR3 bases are TGCAGCGTTGCGTTTGAGGGAGGCAATGAGCAGTTCTTC. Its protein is CSVAFEGGNEQFF.

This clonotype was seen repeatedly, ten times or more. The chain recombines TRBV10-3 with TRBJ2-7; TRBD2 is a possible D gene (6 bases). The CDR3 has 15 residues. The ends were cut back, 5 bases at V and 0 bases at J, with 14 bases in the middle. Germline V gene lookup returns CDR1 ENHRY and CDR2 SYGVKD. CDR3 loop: CAISPGPSDSYEQYF. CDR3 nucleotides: TGTGCCATCAGTCCGGGGCCTAGCGACTCCTACGAGCAGTACTTC.

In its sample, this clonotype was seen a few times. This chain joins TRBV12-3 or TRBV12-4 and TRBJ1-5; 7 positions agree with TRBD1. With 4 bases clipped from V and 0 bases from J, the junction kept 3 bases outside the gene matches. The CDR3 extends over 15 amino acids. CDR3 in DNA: TGTGCCAGCAGTTCCAGGGGGACTAGCAATCAGCCCCAGCATTTT. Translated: CASSSRGTSNQPQHF.

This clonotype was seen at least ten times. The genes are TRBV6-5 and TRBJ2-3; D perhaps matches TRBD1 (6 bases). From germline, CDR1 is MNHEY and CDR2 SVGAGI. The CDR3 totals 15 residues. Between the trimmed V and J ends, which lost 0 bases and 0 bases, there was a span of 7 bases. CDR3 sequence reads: CASSYSGQSTDTQYF. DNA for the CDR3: TGTGCCAGCAGTTACTCGGGACAAAGCACAGATACGCAGTATTTT.

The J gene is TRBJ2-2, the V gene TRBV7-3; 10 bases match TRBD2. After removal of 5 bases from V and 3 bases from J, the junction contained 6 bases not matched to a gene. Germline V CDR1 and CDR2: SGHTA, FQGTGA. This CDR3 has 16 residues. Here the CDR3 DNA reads TGTGCCAGCAGCCCGAGCGGGGGGGCATACACCGGGGAGCTGTTTTTT. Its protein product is CASSPSGGAYTGELFF.

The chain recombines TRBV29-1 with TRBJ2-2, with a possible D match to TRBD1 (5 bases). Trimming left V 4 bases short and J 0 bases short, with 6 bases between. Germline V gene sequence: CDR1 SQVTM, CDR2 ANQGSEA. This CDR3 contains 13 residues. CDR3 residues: CSVGGPNTGELFF. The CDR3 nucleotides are TGCAGCGTTGGGGGCCCGAACACCGGGGAGCTGTTTTTT.